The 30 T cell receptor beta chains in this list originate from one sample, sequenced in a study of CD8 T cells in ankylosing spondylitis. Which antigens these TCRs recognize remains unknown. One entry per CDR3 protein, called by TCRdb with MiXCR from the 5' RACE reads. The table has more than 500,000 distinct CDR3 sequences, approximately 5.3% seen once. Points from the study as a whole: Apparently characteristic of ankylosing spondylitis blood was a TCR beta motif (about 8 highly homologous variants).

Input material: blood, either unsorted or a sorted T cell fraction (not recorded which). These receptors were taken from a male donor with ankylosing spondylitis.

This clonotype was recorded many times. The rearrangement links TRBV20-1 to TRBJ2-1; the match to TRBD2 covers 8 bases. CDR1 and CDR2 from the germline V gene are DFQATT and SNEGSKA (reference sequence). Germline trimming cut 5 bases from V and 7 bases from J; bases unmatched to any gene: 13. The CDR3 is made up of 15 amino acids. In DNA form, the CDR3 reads TGCAGTGCTCGGGGGTTTCGGGAGGGTACGAATGAGCAGTTCTTC. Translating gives CSARGFREGTNEQFF.

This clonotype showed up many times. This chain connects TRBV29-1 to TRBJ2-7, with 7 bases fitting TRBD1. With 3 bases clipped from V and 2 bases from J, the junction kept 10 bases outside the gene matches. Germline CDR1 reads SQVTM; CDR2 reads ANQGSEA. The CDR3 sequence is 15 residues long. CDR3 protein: CSVESGTVNTYEQYF. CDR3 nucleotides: TGCAGCGTTGAGTCCGGGACAGTAAATACCTACGAGCAGTACTTC.

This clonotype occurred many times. The CDR3 here is CASSPSTAYNEQFF. CDR3 nucleotide sequence: TGTGCCAGCTCACCCTCAACAGCCTACAATGAGCAGTTCTTC. The chain combines TRBV18 with TRBJ2-1; no clear D. Germline-derived CDR1 and CDR2 are KGHSH and LQKENI. The CDR3 is 14 residues long. Trimming took 3 bases from V and 2 from J, leaving 8 bases between them.

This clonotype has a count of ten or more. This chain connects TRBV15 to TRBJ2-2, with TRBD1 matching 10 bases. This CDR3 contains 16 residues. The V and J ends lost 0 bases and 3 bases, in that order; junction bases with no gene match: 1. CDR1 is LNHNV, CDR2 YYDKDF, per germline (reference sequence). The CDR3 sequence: CATSRDGTGDTGELFF. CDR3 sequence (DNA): TGTGCCACCAGCAGAGACGGGACAGGGGACACCGGGGAGCTGTTTTTT.

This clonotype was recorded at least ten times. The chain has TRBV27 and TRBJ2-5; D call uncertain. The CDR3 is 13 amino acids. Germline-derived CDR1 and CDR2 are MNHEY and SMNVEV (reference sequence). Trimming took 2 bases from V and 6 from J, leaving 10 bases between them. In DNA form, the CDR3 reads TGTGCCAGCAGTTTAGAGGCAGAACAGACCCAGTACTTC. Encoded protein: CASSLEAEQTQYF.

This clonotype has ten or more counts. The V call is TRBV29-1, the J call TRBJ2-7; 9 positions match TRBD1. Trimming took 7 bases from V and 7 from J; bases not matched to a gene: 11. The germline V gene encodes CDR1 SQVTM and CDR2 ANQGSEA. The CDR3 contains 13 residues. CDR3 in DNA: TGCAGCGGTGCCGGGACAGGGAGGAAAGAGCAGTACTTC. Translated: CSGAGTGRKEQYF.

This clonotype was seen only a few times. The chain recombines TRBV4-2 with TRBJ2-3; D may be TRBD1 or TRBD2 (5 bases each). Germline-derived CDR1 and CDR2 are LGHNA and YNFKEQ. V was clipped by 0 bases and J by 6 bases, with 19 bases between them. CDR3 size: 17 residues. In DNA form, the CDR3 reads TGTGCCAGCAGCCAAGATTGGGTAGCGCAGGGTGCGGATACGCAGTATTTT. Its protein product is CASSQDWVAQGADTQYF.

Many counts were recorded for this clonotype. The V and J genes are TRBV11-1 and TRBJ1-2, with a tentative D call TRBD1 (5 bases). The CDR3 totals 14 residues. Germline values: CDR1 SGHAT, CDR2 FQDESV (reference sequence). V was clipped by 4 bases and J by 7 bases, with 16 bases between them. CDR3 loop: CASSYGRESRGYTF. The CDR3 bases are TGTGCCAGCAGCTACGGCAGGGAAAGTCGTGGCTACACCTTC.

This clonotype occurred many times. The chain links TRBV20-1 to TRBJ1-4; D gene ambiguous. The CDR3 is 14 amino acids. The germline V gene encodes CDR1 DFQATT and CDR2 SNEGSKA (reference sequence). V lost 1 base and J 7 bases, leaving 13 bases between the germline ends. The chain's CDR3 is CSARAALRVEKLFF. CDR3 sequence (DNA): TGCAGTGCTAGAGCTGCGCTACGGGTTGAAAAACTGTTTTTT.

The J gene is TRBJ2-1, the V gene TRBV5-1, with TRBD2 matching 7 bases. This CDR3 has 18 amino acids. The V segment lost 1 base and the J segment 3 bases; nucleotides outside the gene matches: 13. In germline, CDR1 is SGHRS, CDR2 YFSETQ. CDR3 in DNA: TGCGCCAGCAGCTTGAATCCTAGCGGCGCGGGGGACTACAATGAGCAGTTCTTC. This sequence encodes CASSLNPSGAGDYNEQFF.

In DNA form, the CDR3 reads TGCGCCAGCAGCTTGGATATTCTCAGGAGCTCCTATAATTCACCCCTCCACTTT. Translating gives CASSLDILRSSYNSPLHF. This chain links TRBV5-1 with TRBJ1-6, with D uncertain. Germline V gene data show CDR1 as SGHRS and CDR2 as YFSETQ. This CDR3 is built from 18 residues. V was trimmed by 0 bases and J by 0 bases, leaving 13 bases between them.

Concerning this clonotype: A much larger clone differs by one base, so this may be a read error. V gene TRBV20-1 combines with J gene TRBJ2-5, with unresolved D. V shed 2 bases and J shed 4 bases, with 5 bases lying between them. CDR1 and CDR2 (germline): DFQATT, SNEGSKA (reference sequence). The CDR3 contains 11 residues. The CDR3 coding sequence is TGCAGTGCTAGATTTGCAGAGACCCAGTACTTC. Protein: CSARFAETQYF.

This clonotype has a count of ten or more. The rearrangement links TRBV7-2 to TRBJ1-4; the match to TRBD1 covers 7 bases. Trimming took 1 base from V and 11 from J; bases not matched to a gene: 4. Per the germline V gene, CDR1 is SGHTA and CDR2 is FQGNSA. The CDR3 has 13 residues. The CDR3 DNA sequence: TGTGCCAGCAGCTTAGGGAGGGGGCAGAAACTGTTTTTT. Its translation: CASSLGRGQKLFF.

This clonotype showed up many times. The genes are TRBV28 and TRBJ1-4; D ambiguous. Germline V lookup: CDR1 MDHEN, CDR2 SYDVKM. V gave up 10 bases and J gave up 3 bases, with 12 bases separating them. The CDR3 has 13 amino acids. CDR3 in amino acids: CAITTAANEKLFF. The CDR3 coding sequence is TGTGCCATCACCACAGCCGCTAATGAAAAACTGTTTTTT. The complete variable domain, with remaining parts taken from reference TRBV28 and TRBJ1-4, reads DVKVTQSSRYLVKRTGEKVFLECVQDMDHENMFWYRQDPGLGLRLIYFSYDVKMKEKGDIPEGYSVSREKKERFSLILESASTNQTSMYLCAITTAANEKLFFGSGTQLSVL.

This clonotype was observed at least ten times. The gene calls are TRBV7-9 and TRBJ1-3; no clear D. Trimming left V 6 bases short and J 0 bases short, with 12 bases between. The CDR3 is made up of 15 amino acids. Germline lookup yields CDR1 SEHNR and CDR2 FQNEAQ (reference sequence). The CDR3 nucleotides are TGTGCCAGCAGTTCCGGAGGAGCCTCTGGAAACACCATATATTTT. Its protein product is CASSSGGASGNTIYF.

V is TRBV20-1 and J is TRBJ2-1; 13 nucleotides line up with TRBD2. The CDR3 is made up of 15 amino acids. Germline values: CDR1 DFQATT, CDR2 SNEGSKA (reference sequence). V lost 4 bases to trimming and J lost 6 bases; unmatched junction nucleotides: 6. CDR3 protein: CSATPTSGGTNEQFF. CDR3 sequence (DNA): TGCAGTGCTACACCGACTAGCGGGGGGACCAATGAGCAGTTCTTC.

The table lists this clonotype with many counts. CDR3 in amino acids: CSASLSGRNNEQFF. CDR3 coding DNA: TGCAGTGCTAGTCTAAGCGGGAGAAACAATGAGCAGTTCTTC. The rearrangement uses TRBV20-1 and TRBJ2-1; 8 positions agree with TRBD2. Unmatched junction bases numbered 6, after V lost 3 bases and J lost 5 bases. CDR3 length: 14 residues. Germline V gene data show CDR1 as DFQATT and CDR2 as SNEGSKA (reference sequence).

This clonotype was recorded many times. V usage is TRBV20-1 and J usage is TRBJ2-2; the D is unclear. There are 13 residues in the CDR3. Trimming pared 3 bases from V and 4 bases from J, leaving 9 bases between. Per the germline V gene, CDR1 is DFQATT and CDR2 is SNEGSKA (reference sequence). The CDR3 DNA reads TGCAGTGCTAGGGTGACTCTCACCGGGGAGCTGTTTTTT. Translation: CSARVTLTGELFF.

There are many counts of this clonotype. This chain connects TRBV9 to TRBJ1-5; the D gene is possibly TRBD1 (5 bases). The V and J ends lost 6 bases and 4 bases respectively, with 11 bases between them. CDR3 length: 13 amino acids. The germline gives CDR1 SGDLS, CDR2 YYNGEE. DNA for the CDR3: TGTGCCAGCACTAGGGGCAGAAATCAGCCCCAGCATTTT. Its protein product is CASTRGRNQPQHF.

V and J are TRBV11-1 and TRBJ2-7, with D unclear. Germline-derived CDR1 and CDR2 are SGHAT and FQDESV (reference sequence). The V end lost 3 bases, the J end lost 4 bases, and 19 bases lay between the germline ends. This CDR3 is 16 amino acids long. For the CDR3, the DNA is TGTGCCAGCAGCTTGGTCGACGGATCAGGTTTGTACGAGCAGTACTTC. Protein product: CASSLVDGSGLYEQYF.

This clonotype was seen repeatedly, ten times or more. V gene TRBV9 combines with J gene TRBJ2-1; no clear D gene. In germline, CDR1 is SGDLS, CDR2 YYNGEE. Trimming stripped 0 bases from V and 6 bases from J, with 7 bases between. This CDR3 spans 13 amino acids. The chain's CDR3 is CASSVGRINEQFF. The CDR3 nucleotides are TGTGCCAGCAGCGTAGGGCGGATCAATGAGCAGTTCTTC.

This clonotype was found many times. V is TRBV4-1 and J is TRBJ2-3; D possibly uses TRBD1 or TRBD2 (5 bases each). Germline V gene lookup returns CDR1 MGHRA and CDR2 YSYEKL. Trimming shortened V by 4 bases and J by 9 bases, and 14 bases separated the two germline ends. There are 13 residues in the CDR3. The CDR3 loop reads CASSLLGVGTQYF. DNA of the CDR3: TGCGCCAGCAGCCTCCTGGGGGTAGGCACGCAGTATTTT.

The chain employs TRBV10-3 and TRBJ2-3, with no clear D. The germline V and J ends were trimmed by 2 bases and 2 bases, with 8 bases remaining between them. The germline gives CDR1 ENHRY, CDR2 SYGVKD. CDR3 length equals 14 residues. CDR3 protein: CAISEGGPTDTQYF. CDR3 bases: TGTGCCATCAGTGAGGGCGGTCCCACAGATACGCAGTATTTT.

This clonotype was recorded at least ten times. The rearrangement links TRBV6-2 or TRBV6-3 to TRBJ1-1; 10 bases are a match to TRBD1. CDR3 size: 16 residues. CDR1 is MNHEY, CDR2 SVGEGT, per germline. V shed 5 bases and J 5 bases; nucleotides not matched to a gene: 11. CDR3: CASSKTDGQGGTEAFF. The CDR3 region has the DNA TGTGCCAGCAGTAAGACGGACGGACAGGGGGGGACTGAAGCTTTCTTT.

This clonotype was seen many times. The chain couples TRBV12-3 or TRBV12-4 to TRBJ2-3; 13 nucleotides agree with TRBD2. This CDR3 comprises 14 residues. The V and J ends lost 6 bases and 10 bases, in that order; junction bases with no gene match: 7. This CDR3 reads CASRTLAGGGSQYF. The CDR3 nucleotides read TGTGCCAGCAGAACACTAGCGGGGGGGGGGTCGCAGTATTTT.

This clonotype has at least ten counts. CDR3 protein: CATSYRRDRDQPQHF. The DNA for the CDR3 is TGTGCCACCAGCTACCGCCGGGACAGGGATCAGCCCCAGCATTTT. J is TRBJ1-5 and V is TRBV15, with 9 bases fitting TRBD1. The ends lost 5 bases at V and 5 bases at J; junction bases unmatched: 7. This CDR3 is 15 amino acids long. Germline CDR1 reads LNHNV; CDR2 reads YYDKDF (reference sequence).

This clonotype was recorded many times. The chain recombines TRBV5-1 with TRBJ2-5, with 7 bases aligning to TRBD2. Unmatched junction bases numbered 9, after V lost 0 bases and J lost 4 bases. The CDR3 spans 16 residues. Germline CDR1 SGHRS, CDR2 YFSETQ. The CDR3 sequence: CASSLALTREGETQYF. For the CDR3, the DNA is TGCGCCAGCAGCTTGGCCCTGACTAGGGAGGGAGAGACCCAGTACTTC.

The CDR3 DNA sequence: TGTGCCAGCAGACACCTAGCGGGGGGTCCTCATACGCAGTATTTT. Its translation is CASRHLAGGPHTQYF. The chain has TRBV12-3 or TRBV12-4 and TRBJ2-3; TRBD2 matches at 11 bases. J gave up 7 bases and V 6 bases, and 9 bases lay outside the gene matches. CDR3 size: 15 residues.

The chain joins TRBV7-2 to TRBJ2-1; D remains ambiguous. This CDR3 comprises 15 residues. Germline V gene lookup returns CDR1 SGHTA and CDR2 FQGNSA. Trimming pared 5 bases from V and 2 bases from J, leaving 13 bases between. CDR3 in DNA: TGTGCCAGCAGCCCTCCTCGTGGTCCCTACAATGAGCAGTTCTTC. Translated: CASSPPRGPYNEQFF.

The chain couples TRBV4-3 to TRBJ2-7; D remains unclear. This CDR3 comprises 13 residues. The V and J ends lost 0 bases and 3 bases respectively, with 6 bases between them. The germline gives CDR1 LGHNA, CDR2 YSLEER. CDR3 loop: CASSQDLVYEQYF. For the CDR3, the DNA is TGCGCCAGCAGCCAAGATCTCGTCTACGAGCAGTACTTC.